The entry below gives a single T cell receptor beta chain sequence along with its context. Antigen unknown. The data derive from a study of PD-1 blockade in classical Hodgkin lymphoma. The study's findings and limits: Undefined causes, possibly disease activity or prior therapy, underlie the repertoire differences. Baseline diversity in complete responders resembled that of newly diagnosed patients. Excluded were patients who started nivolumab under 1 year after ASCT, a group that had lower diversity. By cycle point C4D1, TCR diversity had risen significantly in CD4+ cells (but not CD8+ cells).

Every one of the patients relapsed after autologous stem cell transplantation (brentuximab vedotin exposure was variable). The protocol was immunoSEQ multiplex PCR, while the TCRdb copy is restricted to in-frame clones and leaves out a portion. This sample carries approximately 37,000 clones, 78% of them seen once, and the ten largest clones take under 15%. Specimen: peripheral blood mononuclear cells (PBMCs), collected at baseline. This sequence was found in a human donor with classical Hodgkin lymphoma.

The DNA for the CDR3 is TGCGCCAGCAGCCAAGGGCCAACCGGGACAGTCTTCTACGAGCAGTACTTC. It encodes CASSQGPTGTVFYEQYF. This rearrangement joins TRBV4-1 to TRBJ2-7, with 7 bases fitting TRBD1. The length of the CDR3 is 17 residues. V gave up 1 base and J gave up 3 bases; unmatched junction bases: 12. Germline CDR1 and CDR2: MGHRA and YSYEKL.